This passage covers 29 T cell receptor beta chains from one sample sequenced in a study of T cell changes during pregnancy in multiple sclerosis. TCRdb's table, derived via immunoSEQ multiplex PCR, lists solely in-frame clones and lacks some. In the table there are about 110,000 clones, under 95% of which are singletons. The source material was peripheral blood, sampled before pregnancy. These receptors came from a female donor with multiple sclerosis, enrolled in a pregnancy study.

The rearrangement joins TRBV7-9 to TRBJ2-5; the match to TRBD2 covers 14 bases. The J segment lost 2 bases and the V segment lost 6 bases, leaving 5 bases of the junction unmatched. Germline V CDR1 and CDR2: SEHNR, FQNEAQ (reference sequence). The CDR3 covers 16 residues. The CDR3 nucleotides are TGTGCCAGCAGGATGGGACTAGCGGGGGTACAAGAGACCCAGTACTTC. Protein product: CASRMGLAGVQETQYF.

This clone showed up just once. J is TRBJ2-7 and V is TRBV6-5, with 9 bases that match TRBD1. CDR1 MNHEY and CDR2 SVGAGI come from the germline V gene. The CDR3 runs to 14 residues. V was clipped by 6 bases and J by 9 bases; unmatched bases: 12. CDR3 nucleotide sequence: TGTGCCAGCAGATTCACAGGGGGCGCATCCGGGCAGTACTTC. As protein: CASRFTGGASGQYF.

J is TRBJ2-1 and V is TRBV28; a possible D gene is TRBD2 (6 bases). This CDR3 is 11 amino acids long. Germline V gives CDR1 MDHEN, CDR2 SYDVKM. With 10 bases removed from V and 8 bases from J, the gap between germline ends came to 12 bases. CDR3 sequence: CATTTGDEQFF. The CDR3, as DNA: TGTGCCACCACCACGGGGGATGAGCAGTTCTTC.

J is TRBJ1-5 and V is TRBV30, with a tentative D call TRBD1 (6 bases). The CDR3 runs 15 residues. V lost 6 bases and J lost 0, with 15 bases in between. The germline gives CDR1 GTSNPN, CDR2 SVGIG (reference sequence). The CDR3 sequence is CACAGEQGSNQPQHF. Here the CDR3 DNA reads TGTGCCTGTGCGGGAGAACAGGGTAGCAATCAGCCCCAGCATTTT.

This sequence joins TRBV10-3 and TRBJ1-1; D gene ambiguous. Trimming stripped 4 bases from V and 5 bases from J, with 11 bases between. The CDR3 has 13 residues. The germline CDR1 and CDR2 sequences are ENHRY and SYGVKD. The CDR3 sequence: CAISGSQATEAFF. CDR3 coding DNA: TGTGCCATCAGTGGATCCCAGGCAACTGAAGCTTTCTTT.

The chain recombines TRBV5-5 with TRBJ1-5, with 9 bases matching TRBD1. J gave up 3 bases and V 1 base, and 5 bases lay outside the gene matches. CDR3 length: 16 residues. CDR1 is SGHKS, CDR2 YYEKEE, per germline (reference sequence). Written as DNA, the CDR3 is TGTGCCAGCAGCTTGAGGGGACAGGGTCACAATCAGCCCCAGCATTTT. It encodes CASSLRGQGHNQPQHF.

The chain carries TRBV18 and TRBJ2-2; 8 positions match TRBD1. Germline assignment: CDR1 KGHSH and CDR2 LQKENI. The V segment lost 3 bases and the J segment 2 bases; nucleotides outside the gene matches: 5. The CDR3 length is 16 residues. The CDR3 region is CASSPEGQGNTGELFF. In DNA, the CDR3 is TGTGCCAGCTCACCCGAAGGACAGGGCAACACCGGGGAGCTGTTTTTT.

The chain combines TRBV10-3 with TRBJ1-1; 9 bases agree with TRBD1. V lost 6 bases and J lost 10; bases outside the gene matches: 12. Germline V gene data show CDR1 as ENHRY and CDR2 as SYGVKD. This CDR3 is 14 amino acids long. The CDR3 coding sequence is TGTGCCATCAGACCGGGACAGGGTGATAGGGGAGCTTTCTTT. Protein sequence: CAIRPGQGDRGAFF.

The chain links TRBV27 to TRBJ1-4, with TRBD1 identical over 7 bases. The CDR3 spans 13 residues. Germline CDR1 reads MNHEY; CDR2 reads SMNVEV (reference sequence). V lost 5 bases and J lost 11; bases outside the gene matches: 8. The CDR3 is CASSPVRDSKLFF. CDR3 nucleotide sequence: TGTGCCAGCAGTCCCGTAAGGGACAGTAAACTGTTTTTT.

The chain has TRBV5-6 and TRBJ1-4; weak D call: TRBD1 (6 bases). This CDR3 has 15 residues. Germline assignment: CDR1 SGHDT and CDR2 YYEEEE. Trimming took off 5 bases at V and 1 base at J, with 12 bases between the two ends. CDR3 sequence reads: CASSITGLTNEKLFF. As DNA, the CDR3 is TGTGCCAGCAGTATCACAGGGTTAACTAATGAAAAACTGTTTTTT.

The chain has TRBV18 and TRBJ1-6; perhaps TRBD1 as D (5 bases). The CDR3 runs 15 residues. The V gene's germline CDR1 is KGHSH and CDR2 LQKENI. V was clipped by 1 base and J by 10 bases, with 14 bases between them. CDR3 bases: TGTGCCAGCTCACCACGGGGGGACCTGGGGTCACCCCTCCACTTT. It specifies CASSPRGDLGSPLHF.

The J gene is TRBJ2-6, the V gene TRBV9; 9 positions match TRBD1. CDR3 length: 17 residues. Looked up from germline, CDR1 is SGDLS and CDR2 is YYNGEE. J gave up 8 bases and V 3 bases, and 12 bases lay outside the gene matches. CDR3 in amino acids: CASSGRPGTGRPNVLTF. CDR3 nucleotides: TGTGCCAGCAGCGGACGACCCGGGACAGGGAGACCCAACGTCCTGACTTTC.

V is TRBV30 and J is TRBJ2-1; TRBD2 aligns across 8 bases. This CDR3 has 15 amino acids. The germline V gene encodes CDR1 GTSNPN and CDR2 SVGIG (reference sequence). V lost 6 bases to trimming and J lost 7 bases; unmatched junction nucleotides: 14. Here the CDR3 reads CACSFSGMRGNEQFF. Here the CDR3 DNA reads TGTGCCTGCTCATTTAGCGGGATGCGAGGTAATGAGCAGTTCTTC.

The chain joins TRBV5-6 to TRBJ2-1; 10 bases agree with TRBD2. Trimming took 2 bases from V and 10 from J; bases not matched to a gene: 15. The CDR3 is 17 amino acids. Germline CDR1 and CDR2: SGHDT and YYEEEE. CDR3 protein: CASSLLTGLAGEEEQFF. The CDR3 DNA sequence: TGTGCCAGCAGCTTACTGACAGGGCTAGCGGGAGAAGAGGAGCAGTTCTTC.

The CDR3: CASSLGPQSPRREQYF. CDR3 in DNA: TGCGCCAGCAGCTTGGGTCCCCAATCACCACGGAGAGAGCAGTACTTC. This chain uses TRBV5-1 with TRBJ2-7, with D unclear. Germline CDR1 reads SGHRS; CDR2 reads YFSETQ. V dropped 0 bases and J dropped 7 bases, with 20 bases sitting between them. The CDR3 has 16 residues. The entire variable domain, with the rest obtained from reference TRBV5-1 and TRBJ2-7, is as follows: KAGVTQTPRYLIKTRGQQVTLSCSPISGHRSVSWYQQTPGQGLQFLFEYFSETQRNKGNFPGRFSGRQFSNSRSEMNVSTLELGDSALYLCASSLGPQSPRREQYFGPGTRLTVT.

J is TRBJ2-7 and V is TRBV5-1; D unclear. CDR1 is SGHRS and CDR2 is YFSETQ in the germline V gene. Trimming took 0 bases from V and 6 from J, leaving 10 bases between them. The CDR3 length is 13 residues. CDR3 residues: CASSLASRSEQYF. The DNA of the CDR3 is TGCGCCAGCAGCTTGGCAAGTCGGAGCGAGCAGTACTTC.

This chain uses TRBV12-5 with TRBJ1-6; 9 nucleotides match TRBD1. The CDR3 extends over 14 amino acids. The germline CDR1 and CDR2 sequences are LGHNT and FRNRAP. J lost 9 bases, V lost 2 bases, and 2 bases had no gene match. The chain's CDR3 is CASGLTGGLSPLHF. The CDR3 nucleotides are TGTGCTAGTGGTTTGACAGGGGGCCTTTCACCCCTCCACTTT.

The J gene is TRBJ2-7, the V gene TRBV15; 8 nucleotides agree with TRBD2. V lost 0 bases to trimming and J lost 0 bases; unmatched junction nucleotides: 7. The CDR3 runs to 17 residues. Germline CDR1 LNHNV, CDR2 YYDKDF (reference sequence). The CDR3 is CATSRELWREDSYEQYF. CDR3 DNA: TGTGCCACCAGCAGAGAACTTTGGCGGGAGGACTCCTACGAGCAGTACTTC.

The chain links TRBV18 to TRBJ2-7, with 8 positions matching TRBD1. The CDR3 totals 15 residues. The V segment lost 5 bases and the J segment 5 bases; nucleotides outside the gene matches: 11. The germline V gene has CDR1 KGHSH and CDR2 LQKENI. The CDR3 sequence: CASSTRRTGRDEQYF. The CDR3 DNA reads TGTGCCAGCTCAACGCGTCGGACAGGGCGGGACGAGCAGTACTTC.

The rearrangement joins TRBV27 to TRBJ2-7, with TRBD2 matching 7 bases. This CDR3 contains 14 residues. CDR1 MNHEY and CDR2 SMNVEV come from the germline V gene (reference sequence). V lost 6 bases, J lost 0 bases, and 5 bases stayed unmatched. The CDR3 sequence: CASRVAGASYEQYF. The CDR3 bases are TGTGCCAGCAGAGTGGCGGGAGCCTCCTACGAGCAGTACTTC.

V usage is TRBV2 and J usage is TRBJ1-1; D unresolved. The length of the CDR3 is 14 residues. Between the trimmed V and J ends, which lost 3 bases and 6 bases, there was a span of 14 bases. Germline CDR1 and CDR2: SNHLY and FYNNEI. The CDR3 region is CASSESWVGAEAFF. The DNA for the CDR3 is TGTGCCAGCAGTGAGTCCTGGGTGGGCGCTGAAGCTTTCTTT. Looking up the rest from reference TRBV2 and TRBJ1-1 gives the full variable domain: EPEVTQTPSHQVTQMGQEVILRCVPISNHLYFYWYRQILGQKVEFLVSFYNNEISEKSEIFDDQFSVERPDGSNFTLKIRSTKLEDSAMYFCASSESWVGAEAFFGQGTRLTVV.

The CDR3 DNA is TGTGCCAGTAGCACACTAGCGGGAGGACCAAGTGGCTTGGAGACCCAGTACTTC. Protein: CASSTLAGGPSGLETQYF. The chain joins TRBV19 to TRBJ2-5; 12 nucleotides match TRBD2. The germline V gene encodes CDR1 LNHDA and CDR2 SQIVND (reference sequence). This CDR3 spans 18 amino acids. The junction had 16 bases not matched to a gene; V was cut back by 6 bases and J by 5 bases.

The chain recombines TRBV11-2 with TRBJ2-5; TRBD1 matches at 7 bases. V was pared by 4 bases and J by 1 base, with 6 bases of the junction left unmatched. The CDR3 is made up of 15 amino acids. Germline lookup yields CDR1 SGHAT and CDR2 FQNNGV. The CDR3 DNA is TGTGCCAGCAGCTCGACAGGGACGACCCAAGAGACCCAGTACTTC. This gives the protein CASSSTGTTQETQYF.

V and J are TRBV14 and TRBJ2-5; TRBD1 might be the D (5 bases). Germline CDR1 SGHDN, CDR2 FVKESK. The CDR3 extends over 15 amino acids. The V end was cut by 1 base, the J end by 5 bases, with 14 bases between. The CDR3 spells CASSQGWGPSETQYF. For the CDR3, the DNA is TGTGCCAGCAGCCAAGGATGGGGCCCCTCGGAGACCCAGTACTTC.

Remarks on this clone: The same CDR3 arises from other DNA sequences in this sample as well. The genes are TRBV5-1 and TRBJ2-3; 14 bases are a match to TRBD2. CDR1 and CDR2 from the germline V gene are SGHRS and YFSETQ. CDR3 size: 16 residues. V gave up 4 bases and J gave up 6 bases; unmatched junction bases: 7. This CDR3 reads CASSPGLAGGRDTQYF. The CDR3 DNA follows: TGCGCCAGCAGCCCAGGACTAGCGGGAGGACGGGATACGCAGTATTTT.

V is TRBV7-8 and J is TRBJ1-4, with 7 nucleotides matching TRBD1. Germline loops: CDR1 SGHVS, CDR2 FQNEAQ. The CDR3 runs to 14 residues. The junction had 7 bases not matched to a gene; V was cut back by 4 bases and J by 8 bases. DNA for the CDR3: TGTGCCAGCAGCTCGACAGGGTCGGTGGAAAAACTGTTTTTT. This translates into CASSSTGSVEKLFF. The full variable domain, its missing parts supplied by reference TRBV7-8 and TRBJ1-4, is GAGVSQSPRYKVAKRGQDVALRCDPISGHVSLFWYQQALGQGPEFLTYFQNEAQLDKSGLPSDRFFAERPEGSVSTLKIQRTQQEDSAVYLCASSSTGSVEKLFFGSGTQLSVL.

J is TRBJ1-6 and V is TRBV5-6; the match to TRBD1 covers 7 bases. The V segment lost 3 bases and the J segment 9 bases; nucleotides outside the gene matches: 6. This CDR3 is 14 amino acids long. CDR1 is SGHDT and CDR2 is YYEEEE in the germline V gene. CDR3 region: CASSSQGEGSPLHF. For the CDR3, the DNA is TGTGCCAGCAGCTCCCAGGGGGAAGGTTCACCCCTCCACTTT.

The J gene is TRBJ2-4, the V gene TRBV29-1, with TRBD1 matching over 12 bases. V was clipped by 6 bases and J by 9 bases; unmatched bases: 21. The CDR3 runs 18 residues. Germline V gene lookup returns CDR1 SQVTM and CDR2 ANQGSEA. The CDR3 is CSVLRREHRDRGPFIQYF. Written as DNA, the CDR3 is TGCAGCGTCCTTCGCCGAGAACACCGGGACAGGGGGCCTTTCATTCAGTACTTC.

The chain employs TRBV6-1 and TRBJ2-7; 8 bases line up with TRBD1. The trim removed 2 bases at V and 2 bases at J, leaving 5 bases unmatched. The CDR3 extends over 15 amino acids. CDR1 and CDR2 (germline): MNHNS, SASEGT. The CDR3 is CASSEYSTGAYEQYF. DNA for the CDR3: TGTGCCAGCAGTGAATATTCGACAGGGGCCTACGAGCAGTACTTC.